The 28 T cell receptor beta chains below were found in one sample sequenced in a study of response to subunit inactivated influenza vaccine. Via MiXCR, TCRdb re-called the RT-PCR reads, giving one row per CDR3 protein. The sample carries roughly 500,000 distinct CDR3 sequences, approximately 15% recorded once. The material sequenced was CD4+ T cells sorted from PBMCs, taken less than 30 months after vaccination. The receptor set was obtained from a man between 50 and 75 years old who received an inactivated influenza vaccine.

This clonotype turned up a few times. The chain joins TRBV6-2 or TRBV6-3 to TRBJ2-7, with D perhaps TRBD2 (7 bases). This CDR3 contains 16 residues. Trimming took off 6 bases at V and 3 bases at J, with 21 bases between the two ends. In germline, CDR1 is MNHEY, CDR2 SVGEGT. The CDR3 spells CASSNGGLEVYYEQYF. In DNA form, the CDR3 reads TGTGCCAGCAGCAACGGGGGGCTGGAGGTGTACTACGAGCAGTACTTC.

In regard to this clonotype: One base away lies a much larger clone, so this may be a sequencing read error. This chain uses TRBV6-5 with TRBJ2-3, with D uncertain. This CDR3 spans 11 amino acids. V shed 7 bases and J shed 4 bases, with 6 bases lying between them. CDR1 and CDR2 from the germline V gene are MNHEY and SVGAGI. The CDR3 nucleotides read TGTGCCAGCATCCAAGCAGATACGCAGTATTTT. It encodes CASIQADTQYF.

The chain uses TRBV28 and TRBJ2-1; TRBD1 is a possible D gene (5 bases). CDR3 length: 15 residues. Germline CDR1 and CDR2: MDHEN and SYDVKM. Trimming cost V 5 bases and J 1 base, with 12 bases left between them. CDR3 residues: CASSSPGNSYNEQFF. CDR3 DNA: TGTGCCAGCAGTAGCCCAGGGAATTCCTACAATGAGCAGTTCTTC.

This sequence joins TRBV10-2 and TRBJ2-1; 9 bases map to TRBD2. CDR3 length equals 16 residues. J was trimmed by 9 bases and V by 0 bases; bases with no gene match: 9. The germline CDR1 and CDR2 sequences are WSHSY and SAAADI. The CDR3 loop is CASSESGGGGAVEQFF. The CDR3 coding sequence is TGCGCCAGCAGTGAGTCGGGGGGCGGGGGGGCAGTTGAGCAGTTCTTC.

This clonotype was seen a handful of times. The rearrangement links TRBV12-3 or TRBV12-4 to TRBJ2-5, with 7 bases identical to TRBD1. Trimming took 1 base from V and 3 from J; bases not matched to a gene: 8. This CDR3 spans 16 amino acids. This chain's CDR3 is CASSLGGDRKKETQYF. Written as DNA, the CDR3 is TGTGCCAGCAGTTTAGGTGGGGACAGAAAAAAAGAGACCCAGTACTTC.

The rearrangement uses TRBV5-4 and TRBJ2-3; D might be TRBD1 (5 bases). Looked up from germline, CDR1 is SGHNT and CDR2 is YYREEE (reference sequence). The CDR3 loop spans 16 amino acids. V was shortened by 3 bases and J by 0 bases, with 14 bases between the two germline ends. The CDR3 DNA sequence: TGTGCCAGCAGCTACTTTGGGGCGCTAAGCACAGATACGCAGTATTTT. Protein sequence: CASSYFGALSTDTQYF.

The chain joins TRBV2 to TRBJ2-7; D possibly uses TRBD1 or TRBD2 (5 bases each). The CDR3 contains 18 residues. Trimming took 6 bases from V and 4 from J, leaving 28 bases between them. CDR1 is SNHLY, CDR2 FYNNEI, per germline. The CDR3 DNA is TGTGCCAGCAGCTCGGCCTCCTCGACCCGGGACCGCTGGTACGAGCAGTACTTC. Encoded protein: CASSSASSTRDRWYEQYF.

The J gene is TRBJ2-5, the V gene TRBV5-1, with TRBD2 as a possible D gene (6 bases). The CDR3 is 13 amino acids. Trimming took 8 bases from V and 2 from J, leaving 13 bases between them. The germline V gene has CDR1 SGHRS and CDR2 YFSETQ. The CDR3 protein is CASARGSQETQYF. The CDR3 nucleotides are TGCGCCAGTGCGCGGGGTTCGCAAGAGACCCAGTACTTC.

This clonotype was seen only a few times. This chain joins TRBV6-1 and TRBJ2-4, with D unclear. Germline lookup yields CDR1 MNHNS and CDR2 SASEGT. There are 15 residues in the CDR3. The ends were cut back, 6 bases at V and 4 bases at J, with 16 bases in the middle. As DNA, the CDR3 is TGTGCCAGCAGAGACAAGCGCACTCCAAAAAACATTCAGTACTTC. Translation gives CASRDKRTPKNIQYF.

The chain is built from TRBV7-2 and TRBJ1-5; no firm D call. The CDR3 extends over 14 amino acids. Per the germline V gene, CDR1 is SGHTA and CDR2 is FQGNSA. Trimming stripped 5 bases from V and 0 bases from J, with 8 bases between. The CDR3 DNA is TGTGCCAGCAGCAAGCCCTATAGCAATCAGCCCCAGCATTTT. Its translation is CASSKPYSNQPQHF.

This clonotype was recorded a few times. The chain is built from TRBV7-2 and TRBJ2-1; a weak D match, TRBD1 (5 bases). The CDR3 is made up of 14 amino acids. Germline values: CDR1 SGHTA, CDR2 FQGNSA. V lost 2 bases and J 12 bases, leaving 17 bases between the germline ends. CDR3 sequence (DNA): TGTGCCAGCAGCTTACCCCCGACAGACAAGGGGCAGTTCTTC. Translating gives CASSLPPTDKGQFF.

The V and J genes are TRBV12-3 or TRBV12-4 and TRBJ1-5, with 9 bases aligning to TRBD1. The CDR3 has 15 residues. With 6 bases clipped from V and 7 bases from J, the junction kept 10 bases outside the gene matches. The CDR3 region has the DNA TGTGCCAGCAGCTCCTACCGACAGGGGGGCCAGCCCCAGCATTTT. Translating gives CASSSYRQGGQPQHF.

There are a few counts of this clonotype. The chain combines TRBV19 with TRBJ1-2; the D is unclear. The V end was cut by 5 bases, the J end by 5 bases, with 15 bases between. The CDR3 is made up of 14 amino acids. Germline V lookup: CDR1 LNHDA, CDR2 SQIVND (reference sequence). As DNA, the CDR3 is TGTGCCAGTAGTCTGACCTCGGATGGGTATGGCTACACCTTC. As protein: CASSLTSDGYGYTF.

The rearrangement links TRBV29-1 to TRBJ2-1; 10 nucleotides align to TRBD2. The CDR3 is 14 amino acids. Germline values: CDR1 SQVTM, CDR2 ANQGSEA. Trimming at V came to 7 bases and at J to 9 bases, leaving 12 bases not matched to a gene. This CDR3 reads CSAEAGGLVGEQFF. Here the CDR3 DNA reads TGCAGCGCAGAAGCGGGAGGGCTCGTAGGTGAGCAGTTCTTC.

This clonotype came up many times. V usage is TRBV12-3 or TRBV12-4 and J usage is TRBJ2-3; D is perhaps TRBD1 (6 bases). CDR3 length equals 15 residues. Trimming shortened V by 4 bases and J by 4 bases, and 15 bases separated the two germline ends. The CDR3 loop reads CASSSGHPGADTQYF. The CDR3 DNA is TGTGCCAGCAGTTCGGGACATCCTGGTGCAGATACGCAGTATTTT.

V gene TRBV5-4 combines with J gene TRBJ2-5; weak D call: TRBD2 (5 bases). Between the trimmed V and J ends, which lost 1 base and 0 bases, there was a span of 13 bases. This CDR3 region has 16 residues. Germline loops: CDR1 SGHNT, CDR2 YYREEE (reference sequence). The CDR3: CASSLPGLSYQETQYF. In DNA form, the CDR3 reads TGTGCCAGCAGCTTGCCCGGACTCTCGTACCAAGAGACCCAGTACTTC.

The rearrangement joins TRBV11-2 to TRBJ2-5, with a possible D match to TRBD2 (6 bases). Germline V gene sequence: CDR1 SGHAT, CDR2 FQNNGV. The CDR3 runs 14 residues. Trimming removed 2 bases at V and 1 base at J, with 8 bases between. The CDR3 coding sequence is TGTGCCAGCAGCTTATTAGCGGTCCAAGAGACCCAGTACTTC. It yields the protein CASSLLAVQETQYF.

This clonotype was counted between two and nine times. This sequence joins TRBV7-9 and TRBJ2-2; perhaps TRBD2 as D (6 bases). Between the trimmed V and J ends, which lost 4 bases and 2 bases, there was a span of 8 bases. The CDR3 totals 14 residues. Looked up from germline, CDR1 is SEHNR and CDR2 is FQNEAQ (reference sequence). The CDR3 here is CASSWGVNTGELFF. The CDR3 DNA reads TGTGCCAGCAGCTGGGGGGTCAACACCGGGGAGCTGTTTTTT.

This chain uses TRBV9 with TRBJ2-1, with TRBD2 matching 7 bases. Germline values: CDR1 SGDLS, CDR2 YYNGEE. This CDR3 has 14 residues. The ends lost 0 bases at V and 8 bases at J; junction bases unmatched: 5. The CDR3: CASSVASTSHEQFF. The CDR3 region has the DNA TGTGCCAGCAGCGTAGCTTCGACTAGCCATGAGCAGTTCTTC. The entire variable domain, with the rest obtained from reference TRBV9 and TRBJ2-1, is as follows: DSGVTQTPKHLITATGQRVTLRCSPRSGDLSVYWYQQSLDQGLQFLIQYYNGEERAKGNILERFSAQQFPDLHSELNLSSLELGDSALYFCASSVASTSHEQFFGPGTRLTVL.

This clonotype was seen a handful of times. V and J are TRBV5-1 and TRBJ2-1, with D perhaps being TRBD1 or TRBD2 (5 bases each). The length of the CDR3 is 14 residues. V dropped 3 bases and J dropped 7 bases, with 14 bases sitting between them. CDR1 and CDR2 from the germline V gene are SGHRS and YFSETQ. The CDR3 DNA reads as TGCGCCAGCAGCTGGGACGCAAATGGGAATGAGCAGTTCTTC. Amino acid sequence: CASSWDANGNEQFF.

The J gene is TRBJ2-3, the V gene TRBV5-6; 8 nucleotides match TRBD1. Germline V lookup: CDR1 SGHDT, CDR2 YYEEEE. V gave up 2 bases and J gave up 2 bases; unmatched junction bases: 10. The length of the CDR3 is 17 residues. The DNA of the CDR3 is TGTGCCAGCAGCTTCTTCGGCAGGGGGCTCTCCACAGATACGCAGTATTTT. Translating gives CASSFFGRGLSTDTQYF.

This clonotype was observed a few times. The genes are TRBV20-1 and TRBJ2-7; 7 bases map to TRBD2. V was clipped by 0 bases and J by 4 bases; unmatched bases: 15. The CDR3 covers 17 residues. Per germline, CDR1 DFQATT and CDR2 SNEGSKA (reference sequence). The CDR3 protein is CSARENYGGTNPYEQYF. The CDR3 nucleotides are TGCAGTGCTAGAGAGAACTACGGCGGGACTAACCCTTACGAGCAGTACTTC.

Only a few counts were recorded for this clonotype. This chain links TRBV20-1 with TRBJ2-1; a weak D match, TRBD2 (5 bases). Germline V gives CDR1 DFQATT, CDR2 SNEGSKA (reference sequence). This CDR3 is built from 13 residues. V was pared by 3 bases and J by 4 bases, with 10 bases between. The CDR3 region is CSASLPGYNEQFF. The CDR3 DNA follows: TGCAGTGCTAGTCTTCCGGGGTACAATGAGCAGTTCTTC.

There are many counts of this clonotype. The V gene is TRBV7-9, the J gene TRBJ1-1; the D gene is possibly TRBD1 (5 bases). The germline CDR1 and CDR2 sequences are SEHNR and FQNEAQ (reference sequence). V was trimmed by 1 base and J by 0 bases, leaving 9 bases between them. The CDR3 is 15 amino acids. The CDR3 region has the DNA TGTGCCAGCAGCTTAGGAGGGGTGGTGAACACTGAAGCTTTCTTT. Amino acid sequence: CASSLGGVVNTEAFF.

This clonotype was seen only a few times. This rearrangement joins TRBV6-1 to TRBJ2-7; 10 bases are shared with TRBD1. Germline V gene sequence: CDR1 MNHNS, CDR2 SASEGT. The junction had 5 bases not matched to a gene; V was cut back by 6 bases and J by 3 bases. The CDR3 sequence is 14 residues long. The DNA of the CDR3 is TGTGCCAGCAGCCAGGGACAGGGGATCTACGAGCAGTACTTC. It codes for CASSQGQGIYEQYF.

The sample holds a few counts of this clonotype. The genes are TRBV12-3 or TRBV12-4 and TRBJ2-1; 12 positions agree with TRBD2. With 6 bases clipped from V and 9 bases from J, the junction kept 6 bases outside the gene matches. The CDR3 runs 14 residues. As DNA, the CDR3 is TGTGCCAGCAGGCCTAGCGGGAGGGCCGGTGAGCAGTTCTTC. Amino acids: CASRPSGRAGEQFF.

By sample share, this clonotype is medium-sized. CDR3 loop: CASSPGLSVVTDTQYF. The CDR3 nucleotides read TGTGCCAGCAGCCCGGGGCTGAGCGTTGTGACAGATACGCAGTATTTT. The V gene is TRBV12-3 or TRBV12-4, the J gene TRBJ2-3; TRBD1 or TRBD2 may be the D gene (5 bases each). Trimming took off 6 bases at V and 3 bases at J, with 19 bases between the two ends. The CDR3 runs to 16 residues.

The J gene is TRBJ2-5, the V gene TRBV29-1; TRBD1 or TRBD2 may be the D gene (5 bases each). Germline CDR1 reads SQVTM; CDR2 reads ANQGSEA. The CDR3 is 13 amino acids. V was pared by 7 bases and J by 7 bases, with 19 bases between. CDR3 protein: CSAWDPGDGTQYF. The CDR3 DNA follows: TGCAGCGCCTGGGACCCCGGCGATGGGACCCAGTACTTC.